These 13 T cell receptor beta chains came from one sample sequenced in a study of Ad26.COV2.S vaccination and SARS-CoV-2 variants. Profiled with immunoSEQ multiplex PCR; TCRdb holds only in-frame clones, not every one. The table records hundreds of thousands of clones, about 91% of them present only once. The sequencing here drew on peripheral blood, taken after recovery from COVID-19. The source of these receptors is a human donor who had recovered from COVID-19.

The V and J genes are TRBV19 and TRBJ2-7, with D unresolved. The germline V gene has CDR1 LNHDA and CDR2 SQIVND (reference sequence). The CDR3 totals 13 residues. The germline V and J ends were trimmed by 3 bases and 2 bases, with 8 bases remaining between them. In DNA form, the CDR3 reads TGTGCCAGTAGTATGTTCGGAGCCTACGAGCAGTACTTC. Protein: CASSMFGAYEQYF.

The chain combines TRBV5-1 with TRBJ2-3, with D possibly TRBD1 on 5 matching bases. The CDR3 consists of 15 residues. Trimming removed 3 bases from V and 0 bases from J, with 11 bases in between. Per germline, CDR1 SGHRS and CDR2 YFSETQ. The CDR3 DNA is TGCGCCAGCAGCTCGACAGAGACTAGCACAGATACGCAGTATTTT. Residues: CASSSTETSTDTQYF.

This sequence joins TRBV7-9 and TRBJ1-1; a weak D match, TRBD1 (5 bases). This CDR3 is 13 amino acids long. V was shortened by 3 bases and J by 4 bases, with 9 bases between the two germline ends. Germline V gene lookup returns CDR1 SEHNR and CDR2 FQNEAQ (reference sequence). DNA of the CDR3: TGTGCCAGCAGCTTCGAGAGGGGCACTGAAGCTTTCTTT. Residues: CASSFERGTEAFF.

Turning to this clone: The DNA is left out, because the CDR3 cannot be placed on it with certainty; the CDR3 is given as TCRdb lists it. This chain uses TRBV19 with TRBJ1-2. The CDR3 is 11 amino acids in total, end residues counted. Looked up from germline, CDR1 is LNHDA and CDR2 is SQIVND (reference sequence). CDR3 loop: CASTSGYGYTF.

The chain's CDR3 is CSVEDRRGPFDYGYTF. The CDR3 DNA reads as TGCAGCGTTGAAGATAGGAGGGGGCCGTTCGACTATGGCTACACCTTC. The rearrangement joins TRBV29-1 to TRBJ1-2; TRBD1 matches 7 bases. The CDR3 runs 16 residues. Trimming took 0 bases from V and 3 from J; bases not matched to a gene: 10. In germline, CDR1 is SQVTM, CDR2 ANQGSEA.

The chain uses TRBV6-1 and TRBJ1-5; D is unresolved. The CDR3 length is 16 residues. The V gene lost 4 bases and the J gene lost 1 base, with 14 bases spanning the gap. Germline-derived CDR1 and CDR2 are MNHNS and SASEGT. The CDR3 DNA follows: TGTGCCAGCAGTGGTGGGCTCCCCTCGAGCAATCAGCCCCAGCATTTT. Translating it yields CASSGGLPSSNQPQHF.

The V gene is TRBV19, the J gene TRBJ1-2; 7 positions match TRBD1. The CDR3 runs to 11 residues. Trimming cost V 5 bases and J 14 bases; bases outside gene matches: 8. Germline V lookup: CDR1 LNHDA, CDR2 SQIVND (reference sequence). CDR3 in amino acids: CASSAGTVPTF. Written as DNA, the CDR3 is TGTGCCAGTAGTGCCGGGACAGTGCCTACCTTC.

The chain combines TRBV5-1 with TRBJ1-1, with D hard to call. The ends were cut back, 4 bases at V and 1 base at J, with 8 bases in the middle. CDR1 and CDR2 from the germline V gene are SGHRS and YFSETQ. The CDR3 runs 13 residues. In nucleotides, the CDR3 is TGCGCCAGCAGCACTTCAGGGAACACTGAAGCTTTCTTT. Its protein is CASSTSGNTEAFF.

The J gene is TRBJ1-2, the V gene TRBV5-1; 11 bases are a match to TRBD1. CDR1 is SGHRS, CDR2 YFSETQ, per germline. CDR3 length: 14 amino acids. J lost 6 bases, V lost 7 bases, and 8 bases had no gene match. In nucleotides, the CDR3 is TGCGCCAGCGGCGAGGGGACAGGGGGAGATGGCTACACCTTC. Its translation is CASGEGTGGDGYTF.

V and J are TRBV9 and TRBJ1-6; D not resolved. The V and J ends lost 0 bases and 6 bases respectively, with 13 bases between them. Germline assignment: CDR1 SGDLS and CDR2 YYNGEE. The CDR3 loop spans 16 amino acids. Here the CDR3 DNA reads TGTGCCAGCAGCGTAGGTCGAGGAGGGAGTAATTCACCCCTCCACTTT. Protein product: CASSVGRGGSNSPLHF.

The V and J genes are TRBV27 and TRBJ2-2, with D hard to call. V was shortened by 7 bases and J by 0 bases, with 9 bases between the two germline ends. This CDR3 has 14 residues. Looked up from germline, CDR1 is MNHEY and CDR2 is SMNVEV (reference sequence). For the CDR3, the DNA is TGTGCCAGCACCCATAGTACGAACACCGGGGAGCTGTTTTTT. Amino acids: CASTHSTNTGELFF.

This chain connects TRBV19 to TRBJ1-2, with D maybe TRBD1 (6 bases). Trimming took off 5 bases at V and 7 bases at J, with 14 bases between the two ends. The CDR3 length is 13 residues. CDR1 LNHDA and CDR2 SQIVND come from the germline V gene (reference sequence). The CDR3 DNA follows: TGTGCCAGTAGTGCCCCAGGGGCTGTTGGCTACACCTTC. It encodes CASSAPGAVGYTF.

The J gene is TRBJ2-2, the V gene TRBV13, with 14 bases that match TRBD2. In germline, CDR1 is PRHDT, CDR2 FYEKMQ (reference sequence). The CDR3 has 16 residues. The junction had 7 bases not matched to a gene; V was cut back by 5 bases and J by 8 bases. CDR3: CASSLGLAGGLGELFF. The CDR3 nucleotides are TGTGCCAGCAGCCTCGGACTAGCGGGGGGCTTGGGGGAGCTGTTTTTT.